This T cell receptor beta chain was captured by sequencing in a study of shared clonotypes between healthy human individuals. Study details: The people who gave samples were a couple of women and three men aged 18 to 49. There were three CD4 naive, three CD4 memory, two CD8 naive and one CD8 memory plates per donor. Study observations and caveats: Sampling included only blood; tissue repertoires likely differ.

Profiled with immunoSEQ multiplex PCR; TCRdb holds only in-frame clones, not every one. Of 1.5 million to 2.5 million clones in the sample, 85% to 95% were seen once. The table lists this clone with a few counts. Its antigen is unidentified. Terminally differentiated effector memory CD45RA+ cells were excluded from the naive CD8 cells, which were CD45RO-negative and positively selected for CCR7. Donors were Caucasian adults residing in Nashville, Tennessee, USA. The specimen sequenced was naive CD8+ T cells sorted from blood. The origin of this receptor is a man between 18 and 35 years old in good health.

In DNA, the CDR3 is TGCAGCGTTGAACGAAGGTCATCCTTTAGGGAGACCCAGTACTTC. This sequence encodes CSVERRSSFRETQYF. The chain has TRBV29-1 and TRBJ2-5, with D unresolved. V was clipped by 2 bases and J by 5 bases, with 18 bases between them. The germline CDR1 and CDR2 sequences are SQVTM and ANQGSEA. The CDR3 runs 15 residues.